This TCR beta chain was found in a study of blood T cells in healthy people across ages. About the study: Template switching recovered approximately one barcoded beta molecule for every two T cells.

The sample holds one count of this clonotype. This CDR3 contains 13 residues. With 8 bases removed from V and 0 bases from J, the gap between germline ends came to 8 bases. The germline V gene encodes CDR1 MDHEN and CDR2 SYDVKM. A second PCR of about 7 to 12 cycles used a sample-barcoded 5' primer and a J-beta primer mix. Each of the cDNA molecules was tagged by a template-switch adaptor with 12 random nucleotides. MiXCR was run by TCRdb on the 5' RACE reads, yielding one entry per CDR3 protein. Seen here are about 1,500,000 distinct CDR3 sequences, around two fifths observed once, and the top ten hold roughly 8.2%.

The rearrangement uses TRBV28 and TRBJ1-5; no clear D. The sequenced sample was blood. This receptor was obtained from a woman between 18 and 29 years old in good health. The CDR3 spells CASQAGSNQPQHF. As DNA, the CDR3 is TGTGCCAGCCAGGCCGGTAGCAATCAGCCCCAGCATTTT.